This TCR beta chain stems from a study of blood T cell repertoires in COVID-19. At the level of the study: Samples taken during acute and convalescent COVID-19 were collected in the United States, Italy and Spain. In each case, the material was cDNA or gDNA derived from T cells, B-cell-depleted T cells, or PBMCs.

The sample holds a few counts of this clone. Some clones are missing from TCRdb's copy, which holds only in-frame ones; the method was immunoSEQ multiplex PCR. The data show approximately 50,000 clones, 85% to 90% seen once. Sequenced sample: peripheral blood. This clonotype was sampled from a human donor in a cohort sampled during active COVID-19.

The CDR3 bases are TGCGCCAGCAGCCAAGGCGGACAGGGGGGAGGAAACACCATATATTTT. Encoded protein: CASSQGGQGGGNTIYF. V gene TRBV4-3 combines with J gene TRBJ1-3; 10 bases map to TRBD1. CDR3 length: 16 amino acids. Trimming took 1 base from V and 4 from J; bases not matched to a gene: 4. The germline CDR1 and CDR2 sequences are LGHNA and YSLEER.